Below are 13 T cell receptor beta chains sequenced from a single sample in a study of OX40 agonist ivuxolimab in advanced cancers. Data came from immunoSEQ multiplex PCR; TCRdb stores just in-frame clones and leaves some out. Counted here are tens of thousands of clones, around 87% occurring once; the ten biggest clones make up about 0.57%. This specimen was CD4+ or CD8+ T cells sorted from blood, taken in a trial of the OX40 agonist ivuxolimab. The source is an adult with an advanced solid tumor such as melanoma, head and neck, liver or kidney cancer.

The chain links TRBV5-1 to TRBJ2-7, with 9 bases lining up with TRBD1. CDR1 and CDR2 from the germline V gene are SGHRS and YFSETQ. V dropped 4 bases and J dropped 3; count of bases not matched to a gene: 5. The CDR3 runs 14 residues. CDR3 in amino acids: CASSPTGGGYEQYF. CDR3 coding DNA: TGCGCCAGCAGCCCGACAGGGGGTGGCTACGAGCAGTACTTC.

V usage is TRBV11-3 and J usage is TRBJ2-1; 7 positions match TRBD1. This CDR3 is built from 13 residues. V lost 4 bases and J lost 8; bases outside the gene matches: 5. The germline V gene has CDR1 SGHNT and CDR2 YENEEA. CDR3 DNA: TGTGCCAGCAGCTCACAACAGGGGTATGAGCAGTTCTTC. This translates into CASSSQQGYEQFF.

This clone was counted once. This chain connects TRBV5-1 to TRBJ2-1; D remains ambiguous. Trimming took off 2 bases at V and 0 bases at J, with 18 bases between the two ends. Germline V gene data show CDR1 as SGHRS and CDR2 as YFSETQ. The CDR3 sequence is 18 residues long. CDR3 DNA: TGCGCCAGCAGCTTAGGGCTGAGAGGTAATAGCTCCTACAATGAGCAGTTCTTC. It encodes CASSLGLRGNSSYNEQFF.

This clone was seen only once. This sequence joins TRBV27 and TRBJ1-2; D uncertain. Deletions cut 4 bases from V and 4 bases from J, with 16 bases between. Germline lookup yields CDR1 MNHEY and CDR2 SMNVEV (reference sequence). The CDR3 runs to 15 residues. CDR3 sequence: CASSSLRALSYGYTF. DNA of the CDR3: TGTGCCAGCAGTTCCCTCCGGGCCCTGAGCTATGGCTACACCTTC.

V and J are TRBV18 and TRBJ1-1; TRBD1 is a possible D gene (5 bases). Germline CDR1 KGHSH, CDR2 LQKENI. V gave up 0 bases and J gave up 3 bases, with 8 bases separating them. The CDR3 has 14 residues. CDR3 in amino acids: CASSPPLGDTEAFF. CDR3 sequence (DNA): TGTGCCAGCTCACCACCGCTGGGGGACACTGAAGCTTTCTTT.

The V gene is TRBV29-1, the J gene TRBJ2-7; 7 bases fit TRBD1. After removal of 3 bases from V and 6 bases from J, the junction contained 11 bases not matched to a gene. CDR3 length: 14 residues. CDR1 is SQVTM and CDR2 is ANQGSEA in the germline V gene. Here the CDR3 reads CSVELRGPLGEQYF. The CDR3, as DNA: TGCAGCGTTGAGTTAAGGGGGCCGCTCGGCGAGCAGTACTTC.

The chain links TRBV19 to TRBJ1-2; no reliable D call. This CDR3 has 14 residues. The germline CDR1 and CDR2 sequences are LNHDA and SQIVND (reference sequence). Deletions cut 4 bases from V and 2 bases from J, with 11 bases between. CDR3 in amino acids: CASSTTADNYGYTF. The CDR3 region has the DNA TGTGCCAGTAGTACGACGGCCGACAACTATGGCTACACCTTC.

V and J are TRBV5-1 and TRBJ1-3; the match to TRBD1 covers 12 bases. The CDR3 runs to 16 residues. CDR1 and CDR2 from the germline V gene are SGHRS and YFSETQ. Germline trimming cut 4 bases from V and 4 bases from J; bases unmatched to any gene: 6. The CDR3, as DNA: TGCGCCAGCAGCCCCGGGACAGGGGGCGTCGGAAACACCATATATTTT. Translation gives CASSPGTGGVGNTIYF. The variable domain in full, with the rest retrieved from reference TRBV5-1 and TRBJ1-3, is KAGVTQTPRYLIKTRGQQVTLSCSPISGHRSVSWYQQTPGQGLQFLFEYFSETQRNKGNFPGRFSGRQFSNSRSEMNVSTLELGDSALYLCASSPGTGGVGNTIYFGEGSWLTVV.

The chain employs TRBV4-2 and TRBJ1-1; 7 nucleotides align to TRBD1. Unmatched junction bases numbered 7, after V lost 6 bases and J lost 0 bases. Germline CDR1 and CDR2: LGHNA and YNFKEQ. This CDR3 has 15 residues. CDR3 protein: CASRFRDSLNTEAFF. The CDR3 coding sequence is TGTGCCAGCAGGTTTAGGGACAGTCTGAACACTGAAGCTTTCTTT.

The chain employs TRBV9 and TRBJ2-1; TRBD1 matches 7 bases. The trim removed 2 bases at V and 6 bases at J, leaving 5 bases unmatched. CDR1 is SGDLS and CDR2 is YYNGEE in the germline V gene. CDR3 length: 14 amino acids. The DNA of the CDR3 is TGTGCCAGCAGCGTCCGGGACAGTTTCAATGAGCAGTTCTTC. This encodes CASSVRDSFNEQFF.

The gene calls are TRBV5-1 and TRBJ2-2; D ambiguous. Germline values: CDR1 SGHRS, CDR2 YFSETQ. This CDR3 comprises 15 residues. V dropped 4 bases and J dropped 2 bases, with 12 bases sitting between them. CDR3 DNA sequence: TGCGCCAGCAGCCCGACCGGAATCAACACCGGGGAGCTGTTTTTT. Residues: CASSPTGINTGELFF.

The rearrangement joins TRBV6-6 to TRBJ1-2; D may be TRBD1 (5 bases). CDR1 and CDR2 from the germline V gene are MNHNY and SVGAGI (reference sequence). Trimming pared 2 bases from V and 2 bases from J, leaving 6 bases between. The CDR3 is 13 residues long. In nucleotides, the CDR3 is TGTGCCAGCAGTTACGGGGCCAACTATGGCTACACCTTC. Protein product: CASSYGANYGYTF.

CDR3 loop: CASSVAQGNSGNTIYF. CDR3 DNA sequence: TGTGCCAGCAGCGTAGCTCAAGGGAACTCTGGAAACACCATATATTTT. The chain uses TRBV9 and TRBJ1-3; D remains unclear. CDR3 size: 16 residues. V was pared by 0 bases and J by 0 bases, with 10 bases between. Germline V CDR1 and CDR2: SGDLS, YYNGEE.